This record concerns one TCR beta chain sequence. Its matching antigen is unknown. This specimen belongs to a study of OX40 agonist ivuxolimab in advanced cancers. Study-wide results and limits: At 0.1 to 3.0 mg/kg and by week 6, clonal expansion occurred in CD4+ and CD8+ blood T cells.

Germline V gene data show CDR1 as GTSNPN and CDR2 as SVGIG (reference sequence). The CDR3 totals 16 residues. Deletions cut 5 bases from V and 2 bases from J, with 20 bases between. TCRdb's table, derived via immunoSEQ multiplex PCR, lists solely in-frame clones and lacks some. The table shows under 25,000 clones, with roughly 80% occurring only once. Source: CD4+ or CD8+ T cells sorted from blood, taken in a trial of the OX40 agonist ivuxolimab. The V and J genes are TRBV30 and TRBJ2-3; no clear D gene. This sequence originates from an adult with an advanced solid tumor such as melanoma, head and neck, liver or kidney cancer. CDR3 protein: CAWDQADGLPTDTQYF. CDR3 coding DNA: TGTGCCTGGGACCAGGCCGACGGCCTACCCACAGATACGCAGTATTTT.